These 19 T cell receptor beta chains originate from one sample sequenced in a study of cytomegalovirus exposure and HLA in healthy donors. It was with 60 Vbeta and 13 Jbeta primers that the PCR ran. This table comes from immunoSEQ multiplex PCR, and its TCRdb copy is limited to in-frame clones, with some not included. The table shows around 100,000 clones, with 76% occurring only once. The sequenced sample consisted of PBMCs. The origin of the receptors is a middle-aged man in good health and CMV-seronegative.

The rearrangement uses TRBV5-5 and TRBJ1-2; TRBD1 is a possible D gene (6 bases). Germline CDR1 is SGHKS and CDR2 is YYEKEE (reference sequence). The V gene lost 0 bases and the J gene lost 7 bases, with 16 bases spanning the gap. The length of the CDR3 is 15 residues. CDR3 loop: CASSLDRVEAGGYTF. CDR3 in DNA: TGTGCCAGCAGCTTGGACAGGGTAGAGGCGGGTGGCTACACCTTC.

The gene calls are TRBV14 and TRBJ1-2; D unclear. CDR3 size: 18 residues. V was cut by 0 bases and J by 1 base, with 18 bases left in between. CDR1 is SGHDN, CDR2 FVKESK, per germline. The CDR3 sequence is CASSQDVSFGYINYGYTF. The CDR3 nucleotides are TGTGCCAGCAGCCAAGATGTCTCCTTCGGGTACATTAACTATGGCTACACCTTC.

The CDR3 loop is CASSGTGGYTEAFF. CDR3 nucleotide sequence: TGTGCCAGCAGCGGGACAGGGGGCTACACTGAAGCTTTCTTT. The chain uses TRBV2 and TRBJ1-1; 12 bases line up with TRBD1. The CDR3 spans 14 residues. Germline values: CDR1 SNHLY, CDR2 FYNNEI. The V gene end was trimmed by 6 bases and the J gene end by 3 bases; junction bases not matched to a gene: 2. Full variable domain (remainder filled in from reference TRBV2 and TRBJ1-1): EPEVTQTPSHQVTQMGQEVILRCVPISNHLYFYWYRQILGQKVEFLVSFYNNEISEKSEIFDDQFSVERPDGSNFTLKIRSTKLEDSAMYFCASSGTGGYTEAFFGQGTRLTVV.

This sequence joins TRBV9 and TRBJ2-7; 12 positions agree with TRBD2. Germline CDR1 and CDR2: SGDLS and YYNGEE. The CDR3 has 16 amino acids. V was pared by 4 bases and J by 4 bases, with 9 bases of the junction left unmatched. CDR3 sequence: CASSQRTSGGIYEQYF. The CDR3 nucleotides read TGTGCCAGCAGCCAACGAACTAGCGGGGGGATTTACGAGCAGTACTTC.

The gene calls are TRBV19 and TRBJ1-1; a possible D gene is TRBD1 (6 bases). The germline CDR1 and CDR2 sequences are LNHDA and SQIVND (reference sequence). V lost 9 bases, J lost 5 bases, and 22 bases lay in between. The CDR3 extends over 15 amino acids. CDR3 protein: CASRWDTKTGTEAFF. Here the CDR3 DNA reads TGTGCCAGCCGCTGGGACACCAAAACGGGGACTGAAGCTTTCTTT.

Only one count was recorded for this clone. CDR3 sequence (DNA): TGTGCCAGTAGTCCGGCGGGCAGAAGCTCTGGAAACACCATATATTTT. Translating it yields CASSPAGRSSGNTIYF. The chain recombines TRBV19 with TRBJ1-3, with D unclear. V lost 5 bases to trimming and J lost 0 bases, with 14 bases between them. Looked up from germline, CDR1 is LNHDA and CDR2 is SQIVND (reference sequence). This CDR3 has 16 amino acids.

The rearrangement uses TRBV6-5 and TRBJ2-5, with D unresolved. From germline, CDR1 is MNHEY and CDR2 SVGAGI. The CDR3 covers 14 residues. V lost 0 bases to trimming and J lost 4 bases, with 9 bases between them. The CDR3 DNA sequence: TGTGCCAGCAGTTACTCGAGTACGGGAGAGACCCAGTACTTC. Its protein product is CASSYSSTGETQYF.

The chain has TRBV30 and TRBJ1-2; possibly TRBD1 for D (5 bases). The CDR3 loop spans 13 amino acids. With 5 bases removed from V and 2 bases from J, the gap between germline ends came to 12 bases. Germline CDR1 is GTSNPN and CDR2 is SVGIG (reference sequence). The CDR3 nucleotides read TGTGCCTGGGAGTCGGGGGTGAACTATGGCTACACCTTC. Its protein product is CAWESGVNYGYTF.

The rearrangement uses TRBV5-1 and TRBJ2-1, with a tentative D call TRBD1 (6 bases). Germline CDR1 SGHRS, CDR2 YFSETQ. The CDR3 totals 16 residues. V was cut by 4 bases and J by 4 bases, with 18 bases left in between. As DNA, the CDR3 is TGCGCCAGCAGCCCACAGGGAATTCCTACATACAATGAGCAGTTCTTC. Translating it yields CASSPQGIPTYNEQFF.

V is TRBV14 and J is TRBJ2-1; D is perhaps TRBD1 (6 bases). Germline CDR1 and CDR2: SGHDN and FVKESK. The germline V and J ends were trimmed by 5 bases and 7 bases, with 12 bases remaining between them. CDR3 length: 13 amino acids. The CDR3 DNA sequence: TGTGCCAGCAGCTCCCAACAGGGTAATGAGCAGTTCTTC. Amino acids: CASSSQQGNEQFF. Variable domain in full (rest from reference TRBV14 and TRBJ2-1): EAGVTQFPSHSVIEKGQTVTLRCDPISGHDNLYWYRRVMGKEIKFLLHFVKESKQDESGMPNNRFLAERTGGTYSTLKVQPAELEDSGVYFCASSSQQGNEQFFGPGTRLTVL.

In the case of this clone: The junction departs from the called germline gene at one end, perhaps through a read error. Written as DNA, the CDR3 is TGCGCCAGCAGCCAAGATTTACAACGGACAGGGTCACCCCTCCACTTT. It yields the protein CASSQDLQRTGSPLHF. The chain recombines TRBV5-4 with TRBJ1-6, with 8 bases fitting TRBD1. There are 16 residues in the CDR3. Germline CDR1 SGHNT, CDR2 YYREEE (reference sequence). The entire variable domain, with the rest obtained from reference TRBV5-4 and TRBJ1-6, is as follows: ETGVTQSPTHLIKTRGQQVTLRCSSQSGHNTVSWYQQALGQGPQFIFQYYREEENGRGNFPPRFSGLQFPNYSSELNVNALELDDSALYLCASSQDLQRTGSPLHFGNGTRLTVT.

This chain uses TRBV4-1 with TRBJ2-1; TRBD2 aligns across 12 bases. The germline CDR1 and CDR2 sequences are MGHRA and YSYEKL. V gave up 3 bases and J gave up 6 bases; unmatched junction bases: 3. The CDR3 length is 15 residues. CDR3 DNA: TGCGCCAGCAGCCAGTCTAGCGGGGGGGCCAATGAGCAGTTCTTC. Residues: CASSQSSGGANEQFF.

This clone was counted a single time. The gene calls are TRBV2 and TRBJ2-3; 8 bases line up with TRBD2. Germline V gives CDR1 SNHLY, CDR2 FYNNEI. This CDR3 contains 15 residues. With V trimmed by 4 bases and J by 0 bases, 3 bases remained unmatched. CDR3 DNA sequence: TGTGCCAGCAGTGTCAAGCGGGGGAGCACAGATACGCAGTATTTT. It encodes CASSVKRGSTDTQYF.

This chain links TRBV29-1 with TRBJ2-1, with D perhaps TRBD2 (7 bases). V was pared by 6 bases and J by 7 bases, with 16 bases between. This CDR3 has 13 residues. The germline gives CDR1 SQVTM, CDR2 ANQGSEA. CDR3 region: CSVKGGPGNEQFF. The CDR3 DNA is TGCAGCGTCAAGGGGGGGCCCGGGAATGAGCAGTTCTTC.

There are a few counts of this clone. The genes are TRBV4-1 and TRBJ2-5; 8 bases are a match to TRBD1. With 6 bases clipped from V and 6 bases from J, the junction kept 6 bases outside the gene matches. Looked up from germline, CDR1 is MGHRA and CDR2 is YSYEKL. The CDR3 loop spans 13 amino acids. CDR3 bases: TGCGCCAGCAGGGACAGGGAGGACCAGACCCAGTACTTC. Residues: CASRDREDQTQYF.

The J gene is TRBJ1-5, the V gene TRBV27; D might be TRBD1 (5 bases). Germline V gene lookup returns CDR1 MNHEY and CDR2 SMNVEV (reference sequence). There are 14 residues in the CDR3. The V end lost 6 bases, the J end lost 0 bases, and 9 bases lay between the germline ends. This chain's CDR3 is CASRPTASNQPQHF. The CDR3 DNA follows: TGTGCCAGCAGACCGACAGCTAGCAATCAGCCCCAGCATTTT.

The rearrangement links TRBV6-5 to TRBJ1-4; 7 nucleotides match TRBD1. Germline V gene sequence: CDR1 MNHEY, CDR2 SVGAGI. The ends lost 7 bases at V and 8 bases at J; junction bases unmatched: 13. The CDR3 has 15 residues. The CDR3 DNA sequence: TGTGCCAGCACCAACTACAGTAGGGGGCGGGAAAAACTGTTTTTT. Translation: CASTNYSRGREKLFF.

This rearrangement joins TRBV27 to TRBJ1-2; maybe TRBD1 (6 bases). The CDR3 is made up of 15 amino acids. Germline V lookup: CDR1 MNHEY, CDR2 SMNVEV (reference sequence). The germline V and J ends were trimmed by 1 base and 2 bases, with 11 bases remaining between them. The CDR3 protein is CASSLWAGGNYGYTF. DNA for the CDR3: TGTGCCAGCAGTTTATGGGCTGGGGGCAACTATGGCTACACCTTC.

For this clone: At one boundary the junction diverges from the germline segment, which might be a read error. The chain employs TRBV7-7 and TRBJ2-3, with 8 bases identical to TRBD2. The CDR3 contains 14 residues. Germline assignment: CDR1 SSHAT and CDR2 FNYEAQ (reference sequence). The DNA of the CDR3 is TGTGCTAGCAGCTTAGGCGGGAGGACAGATACGCAGTATTTT. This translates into CASSLGGRTDTQYF.